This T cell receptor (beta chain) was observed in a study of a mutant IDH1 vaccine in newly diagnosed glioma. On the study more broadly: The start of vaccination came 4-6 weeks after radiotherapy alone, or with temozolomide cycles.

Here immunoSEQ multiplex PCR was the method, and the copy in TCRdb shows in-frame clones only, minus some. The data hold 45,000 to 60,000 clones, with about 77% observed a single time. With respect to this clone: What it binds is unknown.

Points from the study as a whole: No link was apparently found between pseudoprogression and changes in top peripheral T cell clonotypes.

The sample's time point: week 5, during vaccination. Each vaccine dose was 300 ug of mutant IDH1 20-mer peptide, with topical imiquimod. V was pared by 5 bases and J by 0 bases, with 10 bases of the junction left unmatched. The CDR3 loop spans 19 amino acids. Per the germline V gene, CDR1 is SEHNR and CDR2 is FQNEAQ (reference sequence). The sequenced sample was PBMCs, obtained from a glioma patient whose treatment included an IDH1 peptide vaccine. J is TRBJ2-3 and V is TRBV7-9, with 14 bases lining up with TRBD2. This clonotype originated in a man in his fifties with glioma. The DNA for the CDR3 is TGTGCCAGCAGCCCCGGGACTAGCGGGGGACCCTTTAGCACAGATACGCAGTATTTT. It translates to CASSPGTSGGPFSTDTQYF.